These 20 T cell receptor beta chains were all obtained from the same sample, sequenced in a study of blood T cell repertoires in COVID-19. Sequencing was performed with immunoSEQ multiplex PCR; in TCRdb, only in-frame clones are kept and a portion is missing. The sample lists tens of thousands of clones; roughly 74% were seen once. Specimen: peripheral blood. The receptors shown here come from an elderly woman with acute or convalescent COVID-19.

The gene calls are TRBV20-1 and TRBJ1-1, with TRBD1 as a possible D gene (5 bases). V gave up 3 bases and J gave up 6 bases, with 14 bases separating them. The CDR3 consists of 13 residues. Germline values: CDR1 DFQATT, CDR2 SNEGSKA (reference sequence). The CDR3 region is CSASLSGGAEAFF. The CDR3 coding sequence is TGCAGTGCTAGTTTGAGTGGGGGGGCTGAAGCTTTCTTT.

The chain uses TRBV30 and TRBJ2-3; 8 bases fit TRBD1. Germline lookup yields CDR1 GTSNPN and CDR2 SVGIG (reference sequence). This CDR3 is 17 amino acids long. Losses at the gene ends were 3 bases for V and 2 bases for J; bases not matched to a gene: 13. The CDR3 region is CAWSPPVGDRFTDTQYF. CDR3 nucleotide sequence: TGTGCCTGGAGCCCCCCAGTTGGGGACAGGTTCACAGATACGCAGTATTTT.

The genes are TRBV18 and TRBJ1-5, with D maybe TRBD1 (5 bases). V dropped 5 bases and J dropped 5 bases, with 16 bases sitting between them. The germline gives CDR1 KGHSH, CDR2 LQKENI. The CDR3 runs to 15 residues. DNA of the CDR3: TGTGCCAGCTCAGAATTCTTAGGACAAGATCAGCCCCAGCATTTT. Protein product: CASSEFLGQDQPQHF.

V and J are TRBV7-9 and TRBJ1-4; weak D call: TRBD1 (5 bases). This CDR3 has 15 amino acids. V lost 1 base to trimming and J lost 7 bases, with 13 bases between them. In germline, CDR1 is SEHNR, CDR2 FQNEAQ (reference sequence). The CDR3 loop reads CASSLEMGGTEKLFF. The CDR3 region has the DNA TGTGCCAGCAGCTTAGAAATGGGCGGGACTGAAAAACTGTTTTTT.

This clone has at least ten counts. The CDR3 sequence is CASSAGTSGRSLTANTGELFF. The DNA for the CDR3 is TGCGCCAGCAGCGCGGGGACTAGCGGGAGATCCCTTACCGCGAACACCGGGGAGCTGTTTTTT. The chain employs TRBV5-1 and TRBJ2-2; 14 bases line up with TRBD2. The CDR3 consists of 21 residues. J lost 0 bases, V lost 4 bases, and 14 bases had no gene match. Germline V gene sequence: CDR1 SGHRS, CDR2 YFSETQ.

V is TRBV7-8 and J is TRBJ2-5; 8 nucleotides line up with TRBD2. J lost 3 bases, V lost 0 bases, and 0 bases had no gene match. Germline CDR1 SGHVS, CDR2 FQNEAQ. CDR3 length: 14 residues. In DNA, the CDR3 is TGTGCCAGCAGCTTAGCAGCGGGGGAAGAGACCCAGTACTTC. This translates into CASSLAAGEETQYF.

The CDR3 bases are TGTGCCAGCAGACGCGATCGACAGGATCCATCTTCCTCTGGAAACACCATATATTTT. It translates to CASRRDRQDPSSSGNTIYF. The chain joins TRBV7-3 to TRBJ1-3; a possible D gene is TRBD1 (6 bases). V lost 6 bases to trimming and J lost 0 bases, with 24 bases between them. The CDR3 spans 19 residues. Germline CDR1 SGHTA, CDR2 FQGTGA.

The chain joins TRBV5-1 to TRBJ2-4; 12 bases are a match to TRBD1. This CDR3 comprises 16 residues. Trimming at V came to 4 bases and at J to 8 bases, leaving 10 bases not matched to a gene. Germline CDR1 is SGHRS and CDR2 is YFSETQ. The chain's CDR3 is CASSPFGTGGADIQYF. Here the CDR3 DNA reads TGCGCCAGCAGCCCTTTTGGGACAGGGGGCGCAGACATTCAGTACTTC.

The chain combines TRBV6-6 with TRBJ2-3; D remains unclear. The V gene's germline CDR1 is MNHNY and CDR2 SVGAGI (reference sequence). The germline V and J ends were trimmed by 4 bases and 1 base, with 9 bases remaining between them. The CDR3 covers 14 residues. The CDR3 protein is CASSSATRTDTQYF. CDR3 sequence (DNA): TGTGCCAGCAGTTCCGCTACGCGCACAGATACGCAGTATTTT.

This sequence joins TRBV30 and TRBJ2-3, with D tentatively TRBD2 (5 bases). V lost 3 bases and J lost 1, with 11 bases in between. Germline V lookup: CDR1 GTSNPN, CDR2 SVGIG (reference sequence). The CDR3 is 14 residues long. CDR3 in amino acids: CAWSSGVRTDTQYF. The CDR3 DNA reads TGTGCCTGGAGCTCCGGGGTCCGCACAGATACGCAGTATTTT. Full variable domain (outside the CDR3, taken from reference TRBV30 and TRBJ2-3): SQTIHQWPATLVQPVGSPLSLECTVEGTSNPNLYWYRQAAGRGLQLLFYSVGIGQISSEVPQNLSASRPQDRQFILSSKKLLLSDSGFYLCAWSSGVRTDTQYFGPGTRLTVL.

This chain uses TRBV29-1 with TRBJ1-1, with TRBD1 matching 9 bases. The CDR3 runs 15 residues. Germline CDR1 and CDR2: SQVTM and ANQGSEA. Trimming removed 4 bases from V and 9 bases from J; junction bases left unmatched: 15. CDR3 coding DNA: TGCAGCGTTGCGGATGGGGGACAGGGCTTGTCCAAAGCTTTCTTT. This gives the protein CSVADGGQGLSKAFF.

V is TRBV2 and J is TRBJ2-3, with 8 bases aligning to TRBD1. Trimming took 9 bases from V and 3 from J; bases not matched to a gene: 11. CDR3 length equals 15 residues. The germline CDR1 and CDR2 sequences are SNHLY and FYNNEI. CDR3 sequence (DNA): TGTGCCAGTTTGAGACAGGGGTTGGCTACAGATACGCAGTATTTT. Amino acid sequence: CASLRQGLATDTQYF. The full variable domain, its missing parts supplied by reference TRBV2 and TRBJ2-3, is EPEVTQTPSHQVTQMGQEVILRCVPISNHLYFYWYRQILGQKVEFLVSFYNNEISEKSEIFDDQFSVERPDGSNFTLKIRSTKLEDSAMYFCASLRQGLATDTQYFGPGTRLTVL.

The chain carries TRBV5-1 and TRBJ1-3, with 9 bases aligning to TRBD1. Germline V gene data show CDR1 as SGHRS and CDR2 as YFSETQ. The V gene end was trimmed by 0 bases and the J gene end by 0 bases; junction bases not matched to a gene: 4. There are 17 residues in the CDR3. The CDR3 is CASSLGDRAFSGNTIYF. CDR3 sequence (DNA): TGCGCCAGCAGCTTGGGGGACAGGGCGTTCTCTGGAAACACCATATATTTT.

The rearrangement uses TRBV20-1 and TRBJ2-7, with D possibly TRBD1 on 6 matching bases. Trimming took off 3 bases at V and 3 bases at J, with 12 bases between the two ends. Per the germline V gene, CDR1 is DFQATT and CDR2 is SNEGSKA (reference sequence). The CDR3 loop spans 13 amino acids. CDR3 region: CSASRTVDYEQYF. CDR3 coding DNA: TGCAGTGCTAGTAGGACAGTAGACTACGAGCAGTACTTC.

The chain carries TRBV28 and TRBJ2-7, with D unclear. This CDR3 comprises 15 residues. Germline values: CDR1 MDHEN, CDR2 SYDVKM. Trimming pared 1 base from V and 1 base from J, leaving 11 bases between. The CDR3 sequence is CASSLSGQYSYEQYF. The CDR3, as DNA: TGTGCCAGCAGTTTATCTGGGCAGTATTCCTACGAGCAGTACTTC. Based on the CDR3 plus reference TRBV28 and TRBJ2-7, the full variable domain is DVKVTQSSRYLVKRTGEKVFLECVQDMDHENMFWYRQDPGLGLRLIYFSYDVKMKEKGDIPEGYSVSREKKERFSLILESASTNQTSMYLCASSLSGQYSYEQYFGPGTRLTVT.

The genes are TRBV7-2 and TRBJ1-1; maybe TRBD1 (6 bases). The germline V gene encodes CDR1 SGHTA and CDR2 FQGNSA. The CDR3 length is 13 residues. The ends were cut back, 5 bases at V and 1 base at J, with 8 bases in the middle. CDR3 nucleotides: TGTGCCAGCAGCGCGACAGGGAACACTGAAGCTTTCTTT. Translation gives CASSATGNTEAFF.

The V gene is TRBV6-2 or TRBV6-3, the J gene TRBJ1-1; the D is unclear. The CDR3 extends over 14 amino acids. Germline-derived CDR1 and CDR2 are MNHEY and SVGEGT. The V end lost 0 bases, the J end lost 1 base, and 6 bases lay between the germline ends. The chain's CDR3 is CASSYSRTNTEAFF. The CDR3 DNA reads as TGTGCCAGCAGTTACTCGAGAACGAACACTGAAGCTTTCTTT.

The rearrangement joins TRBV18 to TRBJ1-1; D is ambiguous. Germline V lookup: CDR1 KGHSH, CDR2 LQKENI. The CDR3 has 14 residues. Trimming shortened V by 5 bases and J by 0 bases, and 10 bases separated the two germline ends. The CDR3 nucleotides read TGTGCCAGCTCATTAGTCAGGATGAACACTGAAGCTTTCTTT. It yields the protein CASSLVRMNTEAFF.

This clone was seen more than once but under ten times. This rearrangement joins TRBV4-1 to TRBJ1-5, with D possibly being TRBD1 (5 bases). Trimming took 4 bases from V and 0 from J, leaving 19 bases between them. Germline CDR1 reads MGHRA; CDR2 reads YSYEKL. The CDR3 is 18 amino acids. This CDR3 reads CASSPPAGQGYSNQPQHF. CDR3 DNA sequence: TGCGCCAGCAGCCCACCAGCGGGGCAGGGATATAGCAATCAGCCCCAGCATTTT.

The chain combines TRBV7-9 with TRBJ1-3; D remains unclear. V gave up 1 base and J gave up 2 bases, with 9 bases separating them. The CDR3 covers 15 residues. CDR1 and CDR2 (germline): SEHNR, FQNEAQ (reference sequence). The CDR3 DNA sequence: TGTGCCAGCAGCTTAGGGCCTGTGGCTGGAAACACCATATATTTT. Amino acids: CASSLGPVAGNTIYF.